This T cell receptor (beta chain) was sequenced for a study of T cells in localized non-small cell lung cancer. General study results and limits: Sequencing covered just one tumor region, so heterogeneity cannot be ruled out. The study linked higher blood T cell density to longer overall survival. Highest T cell clonality was seen in uninvolved adjacent lung, surpassing that measured in tumor.

Sequenced by immunoSEQ multiplex PCR; TCRdb stores in-frame clones only, minus some. Of about 8,100 clones in the sample, approximately 93% were seen once. CDR1 is SGHRS, CDR2 YFSETQ, per germline. The V and J ends lost 0 bases and 7 bases, in that order; junction bases with no gene match: 11. The length of the CDR3 is 18 residues. As to this clone: Antigen specificity is unknown.

The J gene is TRBJ2-4, the V gene TRBV5-1; 12 bases line up with TRBD2. Sample: peripheral blood, taken before any cancer treatment. This TCR was sampled from a woman between 35 and 75 years old with stage I lung adenocarcinoma. The CDR3 DNA reads as TGCGCCAGCAGCTTGGACCCCGGGACTAGCGGGTGGAGGAACATTCAGTACTTC. This codes for CASSLDPGTSGWRNIQYF.